What follows are 20 T cell receptor beta chains derived from one specimen sequenced in a study of blood T cell repertoires in COVID-19. Assay used: immunoSEQ multiplex PCR; TCRdb lists only in-frame clones, some missing. The sample holds under 250,000 clones; more than 80% are singletons and the top ten take 3.5%. The source material was PBMCs or T cells enriched from blood (not recorded which). Receptor source: a woman aged 18-29 years in a cohort exposed to, infected with or recovered from COVID-19 (not recorded which).

The chain uses TRBV7-9 and TRBJ1-6; TRBD1 matches 9 bases. This CDR3 is 15 amino acids long. V trimming: 0 bases; J trimming: 9 bases; junction bases outside the gene matches: 3. Germline V gene sequence: CDR1 SEHNR, CDR2 FQNEAQ (reference sequence). This CDR3 reads CASSLAGTGSSPLHF. The CDR3 DNA reads as TGTGCCAGCAGCTTAGCCGGGACAGGGTCTTCACCCCTCCACTTT.

The chain uses TRBV5-4 and TRBJ1-2; D might be TRBD1 (6 bases). Germline V gives CDR1 SGHNT, CDR2 YYREEE (reference sequence). Trimming shortened V by 0 bases and J by 3 bases, and 9 bases separated the two germline ends. There are 14 residues in the CDR3. The CDR3 region is CASSLEGGDYGYTF. The CDR3 DNA is TGTGCCAGCAGCTTGGAGGGGGGGGACTATGGCTACACCTTC.

The chain couples TRBV10-3 to TRBJ2-7, with 9 bases fitting TRBD2. V dropped 5 bases and J dropped 4; count of bases not matched to a gene: 9. In germline, CDR1 is ENHRY, CDR2 SYGVKD. This CDR3 is 15 amino acids long. The CDR3 DNA reads TGTGCCATCAGTCGGACCGGGACTAGCAAATACGAGCAGTACTTC. Its protein is CAISRTGTSKYEQYF.

The rearrangement uses TRBV29-1 and TRBJ2-5; 9 bases line up with TRBD1. Unmatched junction bases numbered 2, after V lost 7 bases and J lost 5 bases. The CDR3 is 11 amino acids. Looked up from germline, CDR1 is SQVTM and CDR2 is ANQGSEA. The DNA of the CDR3 is TGCAGCGAAGGGACAGGGGAGACCCAGTACTTC. Amino acids: CSEGTGETQYF.

The chain employs TRBV11-3 and TRBJ2-2; D is perhaps TRBD1 (5 bases). CDR1 is SGHNT, CDR2 YENEEA, per germline. The CDR3 length is 15 residues. V shed 0 bases and J shed 3 bases, with 8 bases lying between them. The CDR3 coding sequence is TGTGCCAGCAGCTTAGATGGGGCAGACACCGGGGAGCTGTTTTTT. This sequence encodes CASSLDGADTGELFF.

The V gene is TRBV7-9, the J gene TRBJ2-3; D gene uncertain. CDR3 length: 16 residues. Germline lookup yields CDR1 SEHNR and CDR2 FQNEAQ (reference sequence). The V gene lost 1 base and the J gene lost 0 bases, with 11 bases spanning the gap. CDR3 residues: CASSLVMASSTDTQYF. In DNA, the CDR3 is TGTGCCAGCAGCTTAGTTATGGCTAGTAGCACAGATACGCAGTATTTT. The full variable domain, with the rest looked up from reference TRBV7-9 and TRBJ2-3, is DTGVSQNPRHKITKRGQNVTFRCDPISEHNRLYWYRQTLGQGPEFLTYFQNEAQLEKSRLLSDRFSAERPKGSFSTLEIQRTEQGDSAMYLCASSLVMASSTDTQYFGPGTRLTVL.

The J gene is TRBJ2-7, the V gene TRBV21-1; no check of the table's D call, TRBD1, against the DNA was made. TRBV21-1 is noted as a pseudogene. The CDR3 extends over 17 amino acids. CDR3 nucleotides: TGTGCCAGCAGCAAAGTAACCGGGACAGCGATCACCTACGAGCAGTACTTC. It translates to CASSKVTGTAITYEQYF.

The V gene is TRBV4-1, the J gene TRBJ1-5, with D possibly being TRBD1 (6 bases). This CDR3 has 15 amino acids. Trimming shortened V by 4 bases and J by 2 bases, and 12 bases separated the two germline ends. Germline-derived CDR1 and CDR2 are MGHRA and YSYEKL. The CDR3 spells CASSRDTIGNQPQHF. CDR3 nucleotides: TGCGCCAGCAGCCGGGACACAATCGGCAATCAGCCCCAGCATTTT.

This clone was observed a single time. The chain employs TRBV6-2 or TRBV6-3 and TRBJ2-3; 8 positions match TRBD2. The CDR3 loop spans 19 amino acids. Germline CDR1 reads MNHEY; CDR2 reads SVGEGT. V lost 4 bases, J lost 0 bases, and 15 bases stayed unmatched. Here the CDR3 reads CASSFLPSGFISSTDTQYF. The CDR3 nucleotides are TGTGCCAGCAGTTTCCTCCCTAGCGGGTTCATTTCTAGCACAGATACGCAGTATTTT.

J is TRBJ1-4 and V is TRBV3-1 (or the pseudogene TRBV3-2); tentatively, D is TRBD1 (5 bases). CDR1 and CDR2 from the germline V gene are LGHDT and YNNKEL (reference sequence). The CDR3 has 16 residues. Trimming left V 3 bases short and J 10 bases short, with 21 bases between. The CDR3 sequence: CASSQGGVPGGGKLFF. The CDR3 DNA reads TGTGCCAGCAGCCAGGGGGGGGTGCCGGGCGGAGGAAAACTGTTTTTT.

The gene calls are TRBV7-9 and TRBJ1-3, with D tentatively TRBD1 (6 bases). Between the trimmed V and J ends, which lost 5 bases and 0 bases, there was a span of 14 bases. Germline V lookup: CDR1 SEHNR, CDR2 FQNEAQ (reference sequence). The CDR3 spans 16 residues. CDR3 protein: CASSPYGQSSGNTIYF. The CDR3 DNA is TGTGCCAGCAGCCCGTATGGACAGAGCTCTGGAAACACCATATATTTT.

The rearrangement links TRBV11-3 to TRBJ1-1; 7 bases line up with TRBD1. The CDR3 consists of 13 residues. V was clipped by 5 bases and J by 8 bases; unmatched bases: 8. CDR1 is SGHNT, CDR2 YENEEA, per germline. Here the CDR3 reads CASSPHDREEAFF. The CDR3 coding sequence is TGTGCCAGCAGCCCCCACGACAGGGAGGAAGCTTTCTTT.

The sample holds one count of this clone. The chain links TRBV12-5 to TRBJ2-7; D is undetermined. Germline assignment: CDR1 LGHNT and CDR2 FRNRAP. The V gene lost 2 bases and the J gene lost 6 bases, with 8 bases spanning the gap. The CDR3 is 12 amino acids. The DNA for the CDR3 is TGTGCTAGTGGTTTGCCCCTCGGCGAGCAGTACTTC. It encodes CASGLPLGEQYF.

The chain is built from TRBV10-3 and TRBJ1-1, with 7 bases identical to TRBD1. CDR1 and CDR2 (germline): ENHRY, SYGVKD. CDR3 size: 15 residues. J was trimmed by 7 bases and V by 3 bases; bases with no gene match: 11. The CDR3, as DNA: TGTGCCATCAGTGAATTACAGGGGAAGGCGGTTGAAGCTTTCTTT. Its translation is CAISELQGKAVEAFF.

The chain has TRBV24-1 and TRBJ2-1; TRBD2 matches 8 bases. Germline-derived CDR1 and CDR2 are KGHDR and SFDVKD. V was pared by 1 base and J by 6 bases, with 1 base of the junction left unmatched. This CDR3 has 14 amino acids. In DNA form, the CDR3 reads TGTGCCACCAGTGATTTCACTAGCGGCAATGAGCAGTTCTTC. Its protein is CATSDFTSGNEQFF.

The V gene is TRBV10-2, the J gene TRBJ1-6; maybe TRBD1 (5 bases). V was trimmed by 3 bases and J by 10 bases, leaving 13 bases between them. The CDR3 length is 14 residues. Germline loops: CDR1 WSHSY, CDR2 SAAADI. The CDR3 sequence is CASSEQGAGSPLHF. Written as DNA, the CDR3 is TGCGCCAGCAGTGAACAAGGGGCAGGATCACCCCTCCACTTT.

The chain has TRBV18 and TRBJ2-5, with D perhaps matching TRBD2 (5 bases). The CDR3 contains 14 residues. Deletions cut 2 bases from V and 2 bases from J, with 9 bases between. Germline CDR1 and CDR2: KGHSH and LQKENI. The CDR3 coding sequence is TGTGCCAGCTCACCAAATAGCGTTCAAGAGACCCAGTACTTC. As protein: CASSPNSVQETQYF.

This chain links TRBV6-1 with TRBJ2-3; 9 nucleotides line up with TRBD2. V gave up 1 base and J gave up 2 bases; unmatched junction bases: 4. The CDR3 spans 16 residues. The germline V gene has CDR1 MNHNS and CDR2 SASEGT. CDR3 protein: CASSEGLAEITDTQYF. The CDR3 DNA sequence: TGTGCCAGCAGTGAAGGACTAGCGGAGATCACAGATACGCAGTATTTT.

V gene TRBV29-1 combines with J gene TRBJ2-3; 8 bases are shared with TRBD1. This CDR3 is 15 amino acids long. Trimming took 4 bases from V and 5 from J; bases not matched to a gene: 11. The V gene's germline CDR1 is SQVTM and CDR2 ANQGSEA. The CDR3 DNA is TGCAGCGTTGGTGGGAAGGCAGGGGGCGTAGATACGCAGTATTTT. Translation: CSVGGKAGGVDTQYF.

This chain joins TRBV5-6 and TRBJ2-1, with TRBD2 matching over 15 bases. The CDR3 length is 18 residues. J was trimmed by 7 bases and V by 1 base; bases with no gene match: 9. Germline V gene data show CDR1 as SGHDT and CDR2 as YYEEEE. CDR3 nucleotide sequence: TGTGCCAGCAGCTTGAAAGTTAGGACTAGCGGGGGGGCGAATGAGCAGTTCTTC. Its protein product is CASSLKVRTSGGANEQFF. Looking up the rest from reference TRBV5-6 and TRBJ2-1 gives the full variable domain: DAGVTQSPTHLIKTRGQQVTLRCSPKSGHDTVSWYQQALGQGPQFIFQYYEEEERQRGNFPDRFSGHQFPNYSSELNVNALLLGDSALYLCASSLKVRTSGGANEQFFGPGTRLTVL.